This TCR beta chain was found in a study of CD8+ T cells in alopecia areata. Study details: Treated individuals took tofacitinib by mouth, 5 to 10 mg twice daily. Tofacitinib treatment spanned 6 to 18 months, with 6 months off drug afterward. General observations from the study: Greater clonality was observed in lesional scalp samples, especially alopecia totalis/universalis, versus normal scalp. Relative to mice, TCR sharing across patients was less clear, a difference possibly HLA-related.

Germline loops: CDR1 SQVTM, CDR2 ANQGSEA. This CDR3 contains 14 residues. Trimming left V 6 bases short and J 1 base short, with 14 bases between. RNA was extracted and reverse transcribed into cDNA as the sequencing template. TCRdb keeps only in-frame clones here, not all; method: immunoSEQ multiplex PCR. The sample lists roughly 59,000 clones, roughly 44% occurring once. A note on this clone: Its antigen remains unknown.

The receptor's source is a human donor with alopecia areata. The material sequenced was CD8+ T cells sorted from blood, taken at week 0. This chain uses TRBV29-1 with TRBJ2-3; D ambiguous. CDR3 nucleotides: TGCAGCGTCCCCGGACGGTATCGCACAGATACGCAGTATTTT. It specifies CSVPGRYRTDTQYF.